The rows below give T cell receptor beta chains drawn from one sample of a study of T-cell reconstitution after alpha-beta-depleted transplantation in children. MiXCR, applied by TCRdb to the PCR reads, yields one record per CDR3 protein. The sample gives fewer than 350,000 distinct CDR3 sequences, around 7.1% of which show up once; over 7.5% is in the top ten. Sequencing was performed on peripheral blood, taken 360 days after TCRalphabeta/CD19-depleted stem cell transplant. The receptors here all came from a female patient aged 2-9 years who had a stem cell transplant for Fanconi anemia, so the T cells may come from the graft donor. The CDR3 runs from the conserved cysteine through the conserved F or W. The D gene is left open where the match is weak. Clone size is shown for a subset of rows, as once, few, many or a class of expanded clone.

>many|TRBV29-1|TRBJ2-3|-
CSVPRDSKFVTDTQYF
TGCAGCGTCCCCAGAGACAGCAAATTTGTCACAGATACGCAGTATTTT
>many|TRBV28|TRBJ1-1|-
CASRRDSTNTGAFF
TGTGCCAGCAGGCGTGACAGCACGAACACTGGAGCTTTCTTT
>few|TRBV7-6|TRBJ1-6|TRBD1
CASSLEWTGGGSPLHF
TGTGCCAGCAGCTTAGAGTGGACAGGGGGCGGTTCACCCCTCCACTTT
>few|TRBV20-1|TRBJ1-6|TRBD1
CSACRQGTNSPLHF
TGCAGTGCTTGCAGACAGGGGACTAATTCACCCCTCCACTTT
>many|TRBV3-1|TRBJ2-7|TRBD1
CASSQDGGQGREQYF
TGTGCCAGCAGCCAAGATGGGGGACAGGGGCGTGAGCAGTACTTC
>-|TRBV3-1|TRBJ1-2|-
CASSSLGQSPNYGYTF
TGTGCCAGCAGCTCCTTAGGACAGTCTCCCAACTATGGCTACACCTTC
>many|TRBV3-1|TRBJ2-7|-
CASSQVVHRAYEQYF
TGTGCCAGCAGCCAAGTTGTGCACAGGGCTTACGAGCAGTACTTC
>few|TRBV25-1|TRBJ1-1|-
CASSEWSAGAEAFF
TGTGCCAGCAGTGAATGGTCCGCGGGGGCTGAAGCTTTCTTT
>-|TRBV7-2|TRBJ1-1|TRBD1
CASSLEAQGVGTEAFF
TGTGCCAGCAGCTTAGAAGCGCAGGGGGTAGGGACTGAAGCTTTCTTT
>many|TRBV12-3/TRBV12-4|TRBJ2-5|-
CASSLGGPGRETQYF
TGTGCCAGCAGTTTAGGTGGGCCAGGGAGGGAGACCCAGTACTTC
>few|TRBV6-1|TRBJ1-1|-
CASTLWDLSDTEAFF
TGTGCCAGCACCTTATGGGACCTCTCCGACACTGAAGCTTTCTTT
>many|TRBV20-1|TRBJ2-3|TRBD2
CSARTSIPDTQYF
TGCAGTGCCAGGACTAGTATCCCAGATACGCAGTATTTT
>few|TRBV3-1|TRBJ2-1|TRBD2
CASSQGLAAQFF
TGTGCCAGCAGCCAGGGACTAGCGGCTCAGTTCTTC
>-|TRBV5-6|TRBJ2-7|TRBD2
CASSKGLAVYYEQCF
TGTGCCAGCAGCAAAGGACTAGCGGTTTACTACGAGCAGTGCTTC
>many|TRBV5-1|TRBJ2-1|TRBD1
CASSLGQGAFHEQFF
TGCGCCAGCAGCTTGGGACAGGGAGCGTTTCATGAGCAGTTCTTC
>-|TRBV6-2/TRBV6-3|TRBJ2-1|-
CASSYYGVGSYNEQFF
TGTGCCAGCAGTTACTACGGGGTTGGCTCCTACAATGAGCAGTTCTTC
>many|TRBV12-3/TRBV12-4|TRBJ1-1|-
CASSFMRGMNTEAFF
TGTGCCAGCAGTTTTATGCGGGGCATGAACACTGAAGCTTTCTTT
>many|TRBV7-6|TRBJ2-5|TRBD1
CASSLRGTGEETQYF
TGTGCCAGCAGCTTAAGGGGGACAGGGGAGGAGACCCAGTACTTC
>-|TRBV9|TRBJ2-2|TRBD2
CASSVLTSGGVITGELFF
TGTGCCAGCAGCGTACTGACTAGCGGAGGTGTTATCACCGGGGAGCTGTTTTTT
>many|TRBV9|TRBJ2-1|-
CASSPWDSYNEQFF
TGTGCCAGCAGCCCATGGGACTCCTACAATGAGCAGTTCTTC
>-|TRBV11-2|TRBJ1-3|TRBD1
CASSSYRGSGNTIYF
TGTGCCAGCAGCTCATACAGGGGTTCAGGAAACACCATATATTTT
>many|TRBV2|TRBJ2-5|TRBD2
CASLAGSVTQYF
TGTGCCAGCTTAGCGGGGAGTGTGACCCAGTACTTC
>many|TRBV20-1|TRBJ2-1|TRBD2
CSAHSGSSASYNEQFF
TGCAGTGCTCATAGCGGGAGCTCAGCCTCCTACAATGAGCAGTTCTTC
>-|TRBV27|TRBJ2-7|-
CASSLSPIGQKYEQYF
TGTGCCAGCAGTTTATCTCCTATCGGACAAAAATACGAGCAGTACTTC
>few|TRBV7-7|TRBJ2-5|TRBD2
CASSPRTSSRETQYF
TGTGCCAGCAGCCCGCGGACTAGCAGTCGGGAGACCCAGTACTTC
>-|TRBV7-9|TRBJ1-4|-
CASSLAQGPDNEKLFF
TGTGCCAGCAGCTTAGCGCAAGGGCCAGATAATGAAAAACTGTTTTTT
>few|TRBV7-6|TRBJ2-3|-
CASSWSSGNTDTQYF
TGTGCCAGCAGCTGGAGTAGCGGTAACACAGATACGCAGTATTTT
>few|TRBV4-2|TRBJ2-5|-
CASSQEGRGIGETQYF
TGTGCCAGCAGCCAAGAGGGACGGGGGATTGGAGAGACCCAGTACTTC
>-|TRBV20-1|TRBJ1-1|-
CSAEQLNTEAFF
TGCAGTGCCGAACAGTTGAACACTGAAGCTTTCTTT
>many|TRBV20-1|TRBJ2-3|-
CSGGVATDTQYF
TGCAGTGGGGGGGTAGCCACAGATACGCAGTATTTT
>few|TRBV6-5|TRBJ1-1|TRBD1
CASISGTVNTEAFF
TGTGCCAGCATTAGCGGGACAGTGAACACTGAAGCTTTCTTT
>many|TRBV7-2|TRBJ2-1|TRBD2
CASSHGLAGWNEQFF
TGTGCCAGCAGCCATGGACTAGCGGGATGGAATGAGCAGTTCTTC
>many|TRBV28|TRBJ1-2|-
CASSLWGTSYGYTF
TGTGCCAGCAGTTTATGGGGTACATCCTATGGCTACACCTTC
>-|TRBV18|TRBJ2-5|-
CASSSETGRGQETQYF
TGTGCCAGCTCCTCTGAAACTGGACGGGGCCAAGAGACCCAGTACTTC
>many|TRBV10-3|TRBJ1-2|-
CAITSTVTNYGYTF
TGTGCCATCACCAGTACAGTGACGAACTATGGCTACACCTTC
>-|TRBV28|TRBJ1-1|TRBD1
CASSETGGMNTEAFF
TGTGCCAGCAGCGAGACAGGGGGGATGAACACTGAAGCTTTCTTT
>few|TRBV2|TRBJ2-1|-
CASSEDARGGAYNEQFF
TGTGCCAGCAGTGAGGATGCCAGGGGGGGAGCCTACAATGAGCAGTTCTTC
>-|TRBV2|TRBJ2-1|-
CASSFLGRSYNEQFF
TGTGCCAGCAGCTTCCTCGGACGGTCCTACAATGAGCAGTTCTTC
>-|TRBV5-1|TRBJ1-1|-
CASSLSAGPSEAFF
TGCGCCAGCAGCTTGTCCGCGGGGCCCTCTGAAGCTTTCTTT
>-|TRBV4-3|TRBJ1-6|-
CASSQGSRLGSPLHF
TGCGCCAGCAGCCAAGGTTCACGGCTGGGGTCACCCCTCCACTTT
>many|TRBV6-2/TRBV6-3|TRBJ1-1|TRBD1
CASSYSSATGGSFMNTEAFF
TGTGCCAGCAGTTACTCAAGTGCGACAGGGGGGTCCTTCATGAACACTGAAGCTTTCTTT
>many|TRBV28|TRBJ1-2|TRBD1
CASREWRGQGHYGYTF
TGTGCCAGCAGGGAGTGGAGGGGACAGGGCCACTATGGCTACACCTTC
>many|TRBV25-1|TRBJ2-1|-
CASSDPPMGEQFF
TGTGCCAGCAGTGACCCCCCCATGGGGGAGCAGTTCTTC
>-|TRBV15|TRBJ1-1|-
CATSRSGETEAFF
TGTGCCACCAGCAGATCAGGGGAAACTGAAGCTTTCTTT
>-|TRBV15|TRBJ1-5|-
CATSRGVGLNQPQHF
TGTGCCACCAGCAGAGGTGTTGGGCTGAATCAGCCCCAGCATTTT
>few|TRBV7-8|TRBJ2-2|-
CASSSLDSLTGELFF
TGTGCCAGCAGCTCCTTGGACTCTCTCACCGGGGAGCTGTTTTTT
>many|TRBV6-5|TRBJ1-4|TRBD1
CATRTGVEKLFF
TGTGCCACAAGGACAGGGGTCGAAAAACTGTTTTTT
>-|TRBV5-1|TRBJ1-1|-
CASSYGVLNTEAFF
TGCGCCAGCAGCTACGGGGTCTTGAACACTGAAGCTTTCTTT
>many|TRBV2|TRBJ2-5|-
CASRDVQETQYF
TGTGCCAGCAGGGACGTACAAGAGACCCAGTACTTC
>many|TRBV6-5|TRBJ2-7|-
CASSYSRSSGGYEQYF
TGTGCCAGCAGTTACTCCCGGTCTTCGGGTGGGTACGAGCAGTACTTC